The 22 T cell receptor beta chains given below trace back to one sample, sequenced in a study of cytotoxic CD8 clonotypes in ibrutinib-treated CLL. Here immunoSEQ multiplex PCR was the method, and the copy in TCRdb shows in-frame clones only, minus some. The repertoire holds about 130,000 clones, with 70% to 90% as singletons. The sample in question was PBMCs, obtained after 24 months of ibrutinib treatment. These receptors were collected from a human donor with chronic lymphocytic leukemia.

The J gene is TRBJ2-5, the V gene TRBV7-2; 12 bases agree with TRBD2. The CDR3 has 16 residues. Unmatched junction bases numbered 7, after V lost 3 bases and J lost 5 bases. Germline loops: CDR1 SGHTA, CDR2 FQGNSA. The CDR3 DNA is TGTGCCAGCAGCTTTCTAGCGGGGGGGCCTTGGGAGACCCAGTACTTC. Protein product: CASSFLAGGPWETQYF.

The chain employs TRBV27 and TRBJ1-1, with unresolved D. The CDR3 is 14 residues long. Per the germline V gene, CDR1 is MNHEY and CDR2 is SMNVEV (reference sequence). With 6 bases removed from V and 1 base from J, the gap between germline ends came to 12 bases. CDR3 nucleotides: TGTGCCAGCAGAGGGAGGGCCGCGAACACTGAAGCTTTCTTT. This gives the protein CASRGRAANTEAFF.

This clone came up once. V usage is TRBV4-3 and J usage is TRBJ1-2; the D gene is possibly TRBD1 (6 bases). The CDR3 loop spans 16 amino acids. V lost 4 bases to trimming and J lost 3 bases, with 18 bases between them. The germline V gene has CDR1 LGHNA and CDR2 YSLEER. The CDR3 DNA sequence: TGCGCCAGCAGCCGACCCGGGGGGGCAGGGGACTATGGCTACACCTTC. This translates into CASSRPGGAGDYGYTF.

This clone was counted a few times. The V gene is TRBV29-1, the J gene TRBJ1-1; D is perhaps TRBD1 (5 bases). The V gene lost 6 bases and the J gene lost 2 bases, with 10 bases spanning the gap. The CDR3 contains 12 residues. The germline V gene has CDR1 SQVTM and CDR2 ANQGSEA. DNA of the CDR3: TGCAGCGTCCCGGGGACCAACACTGAAGCTTTCTTT. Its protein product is CSVPGTNTEAFF.

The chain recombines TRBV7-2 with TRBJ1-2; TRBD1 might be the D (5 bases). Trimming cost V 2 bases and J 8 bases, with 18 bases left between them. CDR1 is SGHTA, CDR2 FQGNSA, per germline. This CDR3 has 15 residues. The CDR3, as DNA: TGTGCCAGCAGCTTATTGGACAAAGGAGTGGGAGGCTACACCTTC. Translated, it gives CASSLLDKGVGGYTF.

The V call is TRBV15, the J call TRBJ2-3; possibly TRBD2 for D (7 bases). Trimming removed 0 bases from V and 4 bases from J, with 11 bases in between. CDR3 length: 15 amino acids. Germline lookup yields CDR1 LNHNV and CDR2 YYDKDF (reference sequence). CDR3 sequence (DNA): TGTGCCACCAGCAGAGATGGAGGGGGGGCAGATACGCAGTATTTT. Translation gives CATSRDGGGADTQYF.

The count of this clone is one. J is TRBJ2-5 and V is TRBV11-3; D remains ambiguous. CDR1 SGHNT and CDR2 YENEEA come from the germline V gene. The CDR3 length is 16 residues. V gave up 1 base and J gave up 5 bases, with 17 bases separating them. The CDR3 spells CASSLGVGGAEETQYF. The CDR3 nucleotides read TGTGCCAGCAGCTTAGGTGTAGGTGGTGCGGAGGAGACCCAGTACTTC.

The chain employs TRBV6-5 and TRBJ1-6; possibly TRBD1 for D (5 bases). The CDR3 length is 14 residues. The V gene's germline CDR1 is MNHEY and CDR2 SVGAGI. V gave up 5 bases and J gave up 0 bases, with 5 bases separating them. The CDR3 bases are TGTGCCAGCAGTGACAGCTCCTATAATTCACCCCTCCACTTT. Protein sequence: CASSDSSYNSPLHF.

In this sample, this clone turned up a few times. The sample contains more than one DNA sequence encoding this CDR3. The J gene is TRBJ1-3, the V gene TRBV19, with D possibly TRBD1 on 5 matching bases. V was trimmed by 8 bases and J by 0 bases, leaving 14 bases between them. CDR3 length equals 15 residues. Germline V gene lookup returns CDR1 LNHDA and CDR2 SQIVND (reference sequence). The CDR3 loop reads CASRTTGGSGNTIYF. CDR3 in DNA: TGTGCCAGTCGCACTACAGGAGGCTCTGGAAACACCATATATTTT. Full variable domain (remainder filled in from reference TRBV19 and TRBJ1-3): DGGITQSPKYLFRKEGQNVTLSCEQNLNHDAMYWYRQDPGQGLRLIYYSQIVNDFQKGDIAEGYSVSREKKESFPLTVTSAQKNPTAFYLCASRTTGGSGNTIYFGEGSWLTVV.

The CDR3: CASRAGTHTDTQYF. CDR3 in DNA: TGTGCCAGCAGGGCCGGGACCCACACAGATACGCAGTATTTT. The V call is TRBV4-2, the J call TRBJ2-3, with D possibly being TRBD1 or TRBD2 (5 bases each). Trimming removed 6 bases from V and 2 bases from J, with 12 bases in between. Germline CDR1 LGHNA, CDR2 YNFKEQ. The CDR3 length is 14 residues.

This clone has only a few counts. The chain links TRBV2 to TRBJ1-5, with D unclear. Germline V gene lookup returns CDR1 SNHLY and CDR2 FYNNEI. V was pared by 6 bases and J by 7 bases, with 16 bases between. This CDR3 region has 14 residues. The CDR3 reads CASSQRRARQPQHF. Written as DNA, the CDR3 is TGTGCCAGCAGCCAAAGGAGGGCGCGGCAGCCCCAGCATTTT.

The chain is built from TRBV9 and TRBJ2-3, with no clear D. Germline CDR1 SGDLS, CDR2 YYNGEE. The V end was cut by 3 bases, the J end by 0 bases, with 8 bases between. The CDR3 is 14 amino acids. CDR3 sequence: CASSAEDSTDTQYF. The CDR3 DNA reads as TGTGCCAGCAGCGCCGAGGACAGCACAGATACGCAGTATTTT. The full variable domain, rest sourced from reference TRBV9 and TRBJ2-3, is DSGVTQTPKHLITATGQRVTLRCSPRSGDLSVYWYQQSLDQGLQFLIQYYNGEERAKGNILERFSAQQFPDLHSELNLSSLELGDSALYFCASSAEDSTDTQYFGPGTRLTVL.

CDR3 residues: CASKARLTTSSYNEQFF. The DNA for the CDR3 is TGTGCCAGCAAGGCGCGGCTCACTACCAGCTCCTACAATGAGCAGTTCTTC. This sequence joins TRBV2 and TRBJ2-1; no reliable D call. The CDR3 consists of 17 residues. Germline CDR1 is SNHLY and CDR2 is FYNNEI. V lost 7 bases and J 0 bases, leaving 19 bases between the germline ends.

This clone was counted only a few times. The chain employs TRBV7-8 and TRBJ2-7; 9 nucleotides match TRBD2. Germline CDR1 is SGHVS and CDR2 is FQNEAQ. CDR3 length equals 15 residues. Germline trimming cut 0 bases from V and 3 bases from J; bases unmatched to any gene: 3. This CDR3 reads CASSLAATSGYEQYF. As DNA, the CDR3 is TGTGCCAGCAGCTTAGCCGCGACTAGCGGCTACGAGCAGTACTTC.

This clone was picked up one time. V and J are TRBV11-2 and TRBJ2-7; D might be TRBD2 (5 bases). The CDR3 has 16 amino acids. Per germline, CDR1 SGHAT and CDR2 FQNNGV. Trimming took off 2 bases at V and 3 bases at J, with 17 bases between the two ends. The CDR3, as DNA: TGTGCCAGCAGCTTAAAATACCGACTACCCAACTACGAGCAGTACTTC. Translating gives CASSLKYRLPNYEQYF. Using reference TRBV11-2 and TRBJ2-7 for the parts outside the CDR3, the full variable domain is EAGVAQSPRYKIIEKRQSVAFWCNPISGHATLYWYQQILGQGPKLLIQFQNNGVVDDSQLPKDRFSAERLKGVDSTLKIQPAKLEDSAVYLCASSLKYRLPNYEQYFGPGTRLTVT.

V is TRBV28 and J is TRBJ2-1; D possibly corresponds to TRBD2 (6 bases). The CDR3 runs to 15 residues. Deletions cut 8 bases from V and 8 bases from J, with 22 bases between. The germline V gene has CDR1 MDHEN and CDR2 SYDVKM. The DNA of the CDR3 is TGTGCCAGCGCCGCCGCGGGGCGGGGAGCGGATGAGCAGTTCTTC. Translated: CASAAAGRGADEQFF.

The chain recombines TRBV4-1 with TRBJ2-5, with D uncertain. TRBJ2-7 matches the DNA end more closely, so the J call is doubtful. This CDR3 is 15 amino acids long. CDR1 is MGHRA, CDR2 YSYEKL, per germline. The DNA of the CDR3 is TGCGCCAGCAGCCAAGAACCAGTTCCGTCCTACGAGCAGTACTTC. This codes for CASSQEPVPSYEQYF.

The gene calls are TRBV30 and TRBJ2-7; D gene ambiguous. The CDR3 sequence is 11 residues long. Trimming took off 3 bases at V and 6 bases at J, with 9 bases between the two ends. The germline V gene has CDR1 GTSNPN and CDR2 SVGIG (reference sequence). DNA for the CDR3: TGTGCCTGGAGATTTGGCCTCGAGCAGTACTTC. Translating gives CAWRFGLEQYF.

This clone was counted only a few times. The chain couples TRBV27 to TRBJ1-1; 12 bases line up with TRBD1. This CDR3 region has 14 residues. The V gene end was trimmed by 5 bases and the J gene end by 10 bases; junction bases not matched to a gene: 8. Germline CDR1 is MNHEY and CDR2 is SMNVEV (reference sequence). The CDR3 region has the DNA TGTGCCAGCAGTCCCCGGGACAGGGGGCTAGGAGCTTTCTTT. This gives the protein CASSPRDRGLGAFF.

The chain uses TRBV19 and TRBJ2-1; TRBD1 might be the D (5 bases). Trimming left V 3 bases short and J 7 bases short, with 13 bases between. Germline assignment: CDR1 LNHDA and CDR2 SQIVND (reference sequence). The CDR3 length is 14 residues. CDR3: CASSMAGISNEQFF. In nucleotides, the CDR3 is TGTGCCAGTAGTATGGCAGGGATTTCGAATGAGCAGTTCTTC.

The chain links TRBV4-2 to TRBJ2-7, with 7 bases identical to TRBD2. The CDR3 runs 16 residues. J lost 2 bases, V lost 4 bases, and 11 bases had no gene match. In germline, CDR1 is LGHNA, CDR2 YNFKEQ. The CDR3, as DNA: TGTGCCAGCAGCCCTAGCCGCGGGAGCCCAGCCTACGAGCAGTACTTC. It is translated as CASSPSRGSPAYEQYF.

DNA of the CDR3: TGTGCCAGCAGCCCCCATCTAGCGGGAGATCACGAGCAGTACTTC. It yields the protein CASSPHLAGDHEQYF. The V gene is TRBV7-3, the J gene TRBJ2-7; TRBD2 matches 10 bases. Per the germline V gene, CDR1 is SGHTA and CDR2 is FQGTGA. CDR3 size: 15 residues. The trim removed 5 bases at V and 5 bases at J, leaving 9 bases unmatched.